This T cell receptor (beta chain) was profiled in a study of T-cell memory formation after mild COVID-19. The CDR3 loop spans 15 amino acids. CDR1 SEHNR and CDR2 FQNEAQ come from the germline V gene (reference sequence). Trimming pared 6 bases from V and 0 bases from J, leaving 12 bases between. Study conclusions and caveats: While clones contracting from day 15 to 85 were balanced between CD4 and CD8, later expanders leaned CD4+.

Each CDR3 protein gets one entry after TCRdb re-called the 5' RACE reads with MiXCR. The sample holds 300,000 to 350,000 distinct CDR3 sequences, roughly an eighth seen once. Concerning this clonotype itself: As yet, its antigen is unknown.

Input material: PBMCs or a T cell subset sorted from them (not recorded which). This clonotype was sampled from a man in his late teens or twenties who had mild COVID-19 (a few samples of this study predate the infection). Cell type and time point are not known. The chain joins TRBV7-9 to TRBJ1-3, with TRBD1 as a possible D gene (6 bases). This chain's CDR3 is CASRKQGYSGNTIYF. DNA of the CDR3: TGTGCCAGCAGAAAACAGGGTTACTCTGGAAACACCATATATTTT.